This T cell receptor beta chain originates from a study of blood T cells in healthy people across ages. The study's findings and limits: Percentage of naive T cells showed a strong correlation with TCR beta diversity.

The CDR3 sequence is 14 residues long. V was pared by 3 bases and J by 1 base, with 9 bases between. A second 7 to 11 cycle PCR used barcoded and J-beta primers. A single record per CDR3 protein comes from TCRdb applying MiXCR to the 5' RACE reads. The table lists 1.5 million to 2 million distinct CDR3 sequences, 49% of them singletons. On this clonotype: Its specificity is unknown.

Isolation per sample recovered at least 7 million PBMCs. The extraction recovered at least 6 micrograms of total RNA per sample. The chain joins TRBV12-3 or TRBV12-4 to TRBJ2-5; tentative D call: TRBD1 (5 bases). The sequence came from a woman aged 40 to 50 in good health. The sequenced sample was blood. The CDR3 protein is CASSFATVQETQYF. The CDR3 nucleotides read TGTGCCAGCAGTTTCGCGACAGTCCAAGAGACCCAGTACTTC.